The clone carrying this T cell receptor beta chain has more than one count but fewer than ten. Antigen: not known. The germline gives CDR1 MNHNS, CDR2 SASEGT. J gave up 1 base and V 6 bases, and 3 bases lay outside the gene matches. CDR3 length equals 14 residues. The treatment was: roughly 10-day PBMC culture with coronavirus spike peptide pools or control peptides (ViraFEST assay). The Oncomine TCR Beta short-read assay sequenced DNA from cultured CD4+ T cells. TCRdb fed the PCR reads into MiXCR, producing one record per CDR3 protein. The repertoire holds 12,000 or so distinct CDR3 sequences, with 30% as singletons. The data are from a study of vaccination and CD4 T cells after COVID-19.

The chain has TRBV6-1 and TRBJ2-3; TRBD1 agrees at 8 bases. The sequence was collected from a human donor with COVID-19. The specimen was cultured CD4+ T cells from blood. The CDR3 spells CASRIQGGTDTQYF. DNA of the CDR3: TGTGCCAGCAGAATACAGGGGGGCACAGATACGCAGTATTTT.